In its sample, the clone carrying this T cell receptor (beta chain) was seen a few times. The antigen is undetermined. The data were obtained in a study of shared clonotypes between healthy human individuals. The CDR3 consists of 17 residues. Profiled with immunoSEQ multiplex PCR; TCRdb holds only in-frame clones, not every one. The table has approximately 92,000 clones, 60% to 75% seen once. Study-level results: Memory subsets generally showed lower estimated richness than naive subsets.

The sequenced sample consisted of memory CD8+ T cells sorted from blood. Documented subset: CD45RO+ cells pooled with CCR7-negative TemRA cells. This TCR was sampled from a man aged 25-45 years in good health. J is TRBJ2-4 and V is TRBV21-1; the DNA was not used to check the table's D call, TRBD1. TRBV21-1 is flagged as a pseudogene. Here the CDR3 DNA reads TGTGCCAGCAGCAAAAATGGACAGGGGGCGGCCAAAAACATTCAGTACTTC. This sequence encodes CASSKNGQGAAKNIQYF.